This T cell receptor beta chain comes out of a study of identifying expanded T cells in peripheral blood. Study-level findings and limits: Clone count variance between approximately two-week samples rose with total template count.

In regard to this clone: Its antigen is unidentified.

Clones were sequenced by immunoSEQ multiplex PCR, and TCRdb holds only the in-frame ones, with some missing. The sample includes some 120,000 clones, 75% to 90% of them seen just once. This TCR derives from a person between 18 and 75 years old in good health. Specimen: blood.

The chain's CDR3 is CASSFSGWDGYTF. The CDR3 DNA is TGTGCCAGCAGCTTCAGTGGATGGGATGGCTACACCTTC. The chain carries TRBV7-3 and TRBJ1-2, with D unresolved. The CDR3 runs 13 residues. Germline V CDR1 and CDR2: SGHTA, FQGTGA. V was pared by 3 bases and J by 6 bases, with 11 bases between.